This entry lists 24 T cell receptor beta chains sequenced from one sample in a study of blood T cells in healthy people across ages. Through a sample-barcoded 5' primer and a J-beta primer mix, a second PCR was run for roughly 6 to 11 cycles. TCRdb re-analysed the 5' RACE reads in MiXCR, keeping a single row per CDR3 protein. The sample records about 620,000 distinct CDR3 sequences, roughly half being singletons. The sample comprised blood. These receptors all come from an elderly woman in good health.

The gene calls are TRBV20-1 and TRBJ2-3; D perhaps matches TRBD2 (6 bases). Germline values: CDR1 DFQATT, CDR2 SNEGSKA (reference sequence). The CDR3 covers 15 residues. V gave up 5 bases and J gave up 4 bases, with 19 bases separating them. The CDR3 here is CSAPKRVGQADTQYF. The CDR3 nucleotides read TGCAGTGCTCCTAAGCGGGTCGGGCAAGCAGATACGCAGTATTTT.

A note on this clonotype: A much bigger clone sits one base away, suggesting this may be a read error. The genes are TRBV2 and TRBJ1-2; 7 bases map to TRBD1. Germline trimming cut 4 bases from V and 7 bases from J; bases unmatched to any gene: 6. CDR3 length: 13 residues. CDR1 is SNHLY, CDR2 FYNNEI, per germline. In DNA form, the CDR3 reads TGTGCCAGCAGTGGTACAGGGGACGGTGGCTACACCTTC. Its translation is CASSGTGDGGYTF.

This clonotype was seen repeatedly, ten times or more. The chain has TRBV9 and TRBJ2-7; D not resolved. The CDR3 runs to 15 residues. Germline lookup yields CDR1 SGDLS and CDR2 YYNGEE. V lost 0 bases and J 3 bases, leaving 13 bases between the germline ends. The CDR3 loop reads CASSVALGLNYEQYF. CDR3 DNA: TGTGCCAGCAGCGTAGCCTTAGGGCTAAACTACGAGCAGTACTTC.

The chain has TRBV4-3 and TRBJ2-1; the D is unclear. CDR3 size: 13 residues. V dropped 0 bases and J dropped 7 bases, with 7 bases sitting between them. Germline V gene data show CDR1 as LGHNA and CDR2 as YSLEER. This CDR3 reads CASSQEGNNEQFF. CDR3 nucleotide sequence: TGCGCCAGCAGCCAAGAAGGCAATAATGAGCAGTTCTTC.

The V gene is TRBV14, the J gene TRBJ2-3; the match to TRBD2 covers 9 bases. Germline CDR1 is SGHDN and CDR2 is FVKESK. V was clipped by 1 base and J by 8 bases; unmatched bases: 13. This CDR3 has 17 amino acids. The CDR3 here is CASSQAAGGPVAGTQYF. CDR3 nucleotides: TGTGCCAGCAGCCAAGCGGCGGGGGGGCCGGTTGCTGGTACGCAGTATTTT.

The table lists this clonotype with a count of one. The CDR3 region has the DNA TGTGCCAGCAGCGTTTATCAGGGGATGGGCACAGATACGCAGTATTTT. The encoded protein is CASSVYQGMGTDTQYF. This chain connects TRBV9 to TRBJ2-3, with D maybe TRBD1 (6 bases). Looked up from germline, CDR1 is SGDLS and CDR2 is YYNGEE. Trimming removed 2 bases from V and 1 base from J, with 14 bases in between. The CDR3 loop spans 16 amino acids.

The chain has TRBV9 and TRBJ2-5; TRBD1 matches 9 bases. The CDR3 is 15 amino acids. Losses at the gene ends were 4 bases for V and 4 bases for J; bases not matched to a gene: 8. CDR1 is SGDLS and CDR2 is YYNGEE in the germline V gene. The CDR3 loop is CASSPGTGSGETQYF. In nucleotides, the CDR3 is TGTGCCAGCAGCCCCGGGACAGGGAGTGGAGAGACCCAGTACTTC.

This clonotype was recorded at least ten times. The chain employs TRBV29-1 and TRBJ2-3, with TRBD2 identical over 10 bases. J was trimmed by 6 bases and V by 6 bases; bases with no gene match: 9. The CDR3 runs 14 residues. CDR1 and CDR2 from the germline V gene are SQVTM and ANQGSEA. The DNA for the CDR3 is TGCAGCGTGACACTAGCGGGACTCCCTGATACGCAGTATTTT. Residues: CSVTLAGLPDTQYF.

This clonotype was seen many times. The rearrangement uses TRBV2 and TRBJ2-1, with 12 bases aligning to TRBD2. V trimming: 8 bases; J trimming: 2 bases; junction bases outside the gene matches: 16. This CDR3 contains 19 residues. Germline values: CDR1 SNHLY, CDR2 FYNNEI. CDR3 coding DNA: TGTGCCAGCCGACCTGGAACGGCCGGGACTAGCGGGCCCTACAATGAGCAGTTCTTC. Translation: CASRPGTAGTSGPYNEQFF.

This clonotype was recorded at least ten times. This chain's CDR3 is CASSQEGTPYNEQFF. The CDR3 bases are TGTGCCAGCAGCCAAGAAGGAACCCCCTACAATGAGCAGTTCTTC. J is TRBJ2-1 and V is TRBV3-1, with D unclear. CDR3 length equals 15 residues. Germline V CDR1 and CDR2: LGHDT, YNNKEL (reference sequence). Trimming removed 0 bases at V and 2 bases at J, with 8 bases between.

This chain links TRBV5-5 with TRBJ2-3, with 8 nucleotides matching TRBD1. J lost 1 base, V lost 4 bases, and 5 bases had no gene match. This CDR3 is built from 15 residues. Germline V gene sequence: CDR1 SGHKS, CDR2 YYEKEE (reference sequence). This CDR3 is CASSPGTGRTDTQYF. In DNA, the CDR3 is TGTGCCAGCAGCCCCGGGACAGGTCGCACAGATACGCAGTATTTT. The variable domain in full, completed from reference TRBV5-5 and TRBJ2-3, reads DAGVTQSPTHLIKTRGQQVTLRCSPISGHKSVSWYQQVLGQGPQFIFQYYEKEERGRGNFPDRFSARQFPNYSSELNVNALLLGDSALYLCASSPGTGRTDTQYFGPGTRLTVL.

This clonotype was counted a few times. This sequence joins TRBV7-9 and TRBJ2-2; 13 nucleotides agree with TRBD2. The CDR3 has 18 amino acids. CDR1 is SEHNR and CDR2 is FQNEAQ in the germline V gene (reference sequence). With V trimmed by 5 bases and J by 2 bases, 8 bases remained unmatched. CDR3 sequence: CASSGRGLAGLNTGELFF. The DNA of the CDR3 is TGTGCCAGCAGCGGCCGGGGACTAGCGGGGCTTAACACCGGGGAGCTGTTTTTT.

There are many counts of this clonotype. The chain uses TRBV2 and TRBJ2-3; 8 bases agree with TRBD2. Per germline, CDR1 SNHLY and CDR2 FYNNEI. The CDR3 totals 16 residues. Losses at the gene ends were 3 bases for V and 8 bases for J; bases not matched to a gene: 13. CDR3 residues: CASSDDREGPEGTQYF. CDR3 DNA sequence: TGTGCCAGCAGTGACGATCGGGAGGGACCTGAAGGTACGCAGTATTTT.

Details on this clonotype: The CDR3 end shows no conserved phenylalanine or tryptophan, and so a read error is likely. The rearrangement uses TRBV7-3 and TRBJ2-1, with 9 bases identical to TRBD2. Germline trimming cut 6 bases from V and 0 bases from J; bases unmatched to any gene: 6. Per the germline V gene, CDR1 is SGHTA and CDR2 is FQGTGA. This CDR3 has 16 residues. The DNA of the CDR3 is TGTGCCAGCAGGTTGACTAGCGGAGGCTCCTACAATGAGCAGTTCTTA. This codes for CASRLTSGGSYNEQFL.

This clonotype was detected a few times. The chain joins TRBV5-1 to TRBJ2-1, with 7 bases lining up with TRBD2. The J segment lost 8 bases and the V segment lost 4 bases, leaving 12 bases of the junction unmatched. Looked up from germline, CDR1 is SGHRS and CDR2 is YFSETQ. The CDR3 has 15 amino acids. The CDR3: CASSRTRGTSDEQFF. The CDR3 DNA follows: TGCGCCAGCAGCCGCACACGGGGCACTAGCGATGAGCAGTTCTTC. Looking up the rest from reference TRBV5-1 and TRBJ2-1 gives the full variable domain: KAGVTQTPRYLIKTRGQQVTLSCSPISGHRSVSWYQQTPGQGLQFLFEYFSETQRNKGNFPGRFSGRQFSNSRSEMNVSTLELGDSALYLCASSRTRGTSDEQFFGPGTRLTVL.

The rearrangement links TRBV2 to TRBJ2-5; D not certain. The CDR3 consists of 16 residues. Trimming shortened V by 6 bases and J by 11 bases, and 28 bases separated the two germline ends. CDR1 is SNHLY and CDR2 is FYNNEI in the germline V gene. In nucleotides, the CDR3 is TGTGCCAGCAGGCCCTCACAAGTGCGGTCCTACAATGAGCAGTACTTC. It specifies CASRPSQVRSYNEQYF.

Notes on this clonotype: Just one base apart from a much larger clone, this may be a read error. V usage is TRBV24-1 and J usage is TRBJ2-1, with D maybe TRBD2 (6 bases). V lost 3 bases to trimming and J lost 6 bases, with 17 bases between them. Germline loops: CDR1 KGHDR, CDR2 SFDVKD. CDR3 length equals 16 residues. The CDR3 bases are TGTGCCACCAGTGATCCGGGGGTCTCCCCCTCCAATGAGCAGTTCTTC. Amino acid sequence: CATSDPGVSPSNEQFF.

The chain joins TRBV3-1 to TRBJ2-7; D is uncertain. Germline V gene lookup returns CDR1 LGHDT and CDR2 YNNKEL (reference sequence). V lost 4 bases to trimming and J lost 7 bases, with 14 bases between them. CDR3 length: 13 residues. Here the CDR3 DNA reads TGTGCCAGCAGCCTAGGTGGGATGCGTGAGCAGTACTTC. Translating it yields CASSLGGMREQYF.

The chain has TRBV12-3 or TRBV12-4 and TRBJ2-3; no definite D call. The V end lost 5 bases, the J end lost 0 bases, and 18 bases lay between the germline ends. The CDR3 length is 17 residues. The CDR3 loop reads CASSPNIVPASTDTQYF. CDR3 coding DNA: TGTGCCAGCAGTCCTAATATCGTCCCAGCTAGCACAGATACGCAGTATTTT.

The V call is TRBV18, the J call TRBJ2-2, with D unresolved. The germline V gene encodes CDR1 KGHSH and CDR2 LQKENI. CDR3 length equals 13 residues. V was shortened by 7 bases and J by 0 bases, with 6 bases between the two germline ends. The CDR3 bases are TGTGCCAGCTTACCTACGAACACCGGGGAGCTGTTTTTT. Translating it yields CASLPTNTGELFF.

The rearrangement links TRBV20-1 to TRBJ2-4, with TRBD2 identical over 11 bases. The J call may be faulty, since TRBJ2-7 better matches the DNA end. Germline CDR1 reads DFQATT; CDR2 reads SNEGSKA (reference sequence). The CDR3 has 15 amino acids. The CDR3 nucleotides are TGCAGTGCCGATCTAATGACTAGCGGGACCTACGAGCAGTACTTC. Its protein product is CSADLMTSGTYEQYF.

Remarks on this clonotype: A clone one base away is much larger, so this may be a read error. The V gene is TRBV28, the J gene TRBJ2-7; D remains unclear. The CDR3 loop spans 15 amino acids. The V end lost 4 bases, the J end lost 7 bases, and 20 bases lay between the germline ends. Germline values: CDR1 MDHEN, CDR2 SYDVKM. The DNA for the CDR3 is TGTGCCAGCAGTTCTAACCTAAAGATTTACAATGAGCAGTACTTC. This encodes CASSSNLKIYNEQYF.

A few counts support this clonotype. This rearrangement joins TRBV3-1 to TRBJ2-7, with 7 bases aligning to TRBD2. V lost 4 bases, J lost 8 bases, and 11 bases stayed unmatched. From germline, CDR1 is LGHDT and CDR2 YNNKEL (reference sequence). The CDR3 is 14 amino acids. CDR3 nucleotides: TGTGCCAGCAGCCTGGCAGGACTAGTCGTCAAGCAGTACTTC. Its protein product is CASSLAGLVVKQYF.

This rearrangement joins TRBV29-1 to TRBJ1-2; no clear D. CDR3 length: 12 amino acids. Germline V CDR1 and CDR2: SQVTM, ANQGSEA. The germline V and J ends were trimmed by 5 bases and 0 bases, with 7 bases remaining between them. The CDR3 region has the DNA TGCAGCGTTTTTGGCACTAACTATGGCTACACCTTC. Translation gives CSVFGTNYGYTF.